This TCR beta chain was identified during a study of blood T cell repertoires in COVID-19 (dated by TCRdb to 2018 to 2021). Study-level background: Samples from collaborators originated in the United States, Italy and Spain and spanned both the acute and convalescent phases of COVID-19. The prospective study material was composed of cDNA or gDNA derived from T cells, B-cell-depleted T cells, or PBMCs. Subjects who had been exposed to COVID-19, were actively infected with it, or had recovered from it provided the deeply sampled blood TCRbeta repertoires that made up the dataset. The repertoires were released in a freely available public database intended as a resource for research on the immune response to SARS-CoV-2. The samples were drawn from the first 160 participants of the ongoing ImmuneRACE study and from 1,254 subjects provided by 6 global collaborators. A de-identified subject ID, COVID-19 status, age in years and sex were almost always included in the sample metadata. Where available, HLA class I and class II types were obtained from metadata supplied by the sample provider rather than from assay-based typing.

What the work shows at the level of the full study, not this receptor alone: The amount of clinical and demographic metadata varied by source and participant and was provided uncurated.

In regard to this clone: Its recognized antigen is unknown. No base quality information exists; no much larger clone differs at one position.

TCRbeta CDR3 regions were amplified from genomic DNA by means of the immunoSEQ Assay, a bias-controlled multiplex PCR. The authors processed their data as follows. The number of nucleated cells in each sample was estimated by amplification of reference gene primers within the assay. Sequence reads were collapsed and filtered to measure the absolute abundance of every unique TCRbeta CDR3 rearrangement. Productive Simpson clonality was computed per sample as the square root of Simpson's diversity index over productive rearrangements. TCRdb obtained this table from immuneACCESS and retained in-frame rearrangements with V and J assigned. These tables miss some clones; where compared with another copy, unresolved V genes account for less than half of the shortfall, and the remainder is unexplained. The V and J calls and clone size are taken from that table; D and trimming were inferred from the DNA. The sample has a few hundred thousand clones on record, 80% to 90% of them singletons. 0.95% to 1.5% of the sample belongs to the ten largest clones.

Collaborating institutions collected whole blood in K2EDTA tubes following their own protocols. For TCRbeta analysis, collaborators shipped samples as frozen whole blood, isolated PBMCs, or DNA extracted from either of those sample types. From its cysteine to its phenylalanine, the CDR3 spans 14 amino acids. Here the CDR3 DNA is all that survives: 42 bases in frame from base 1. For this chain, trimming is 7 bases at the V end and 6 bases at the J end, and the number of junction bases without a gene match is 10. The germline V gene (reference sequence) sets CDR1 to SEHNR and CDR2 to FQNEAQ. This receptor was obtained from a man in his forties with acute or convalescent COVID-19. The chain employs TRBV7-9 and TRBJ2-7, and TRBD1 aligns with 9 junction nucleotides. The sample was peripheral blood. The CDR3 amino acid sequence is: CASTALGTGSEQYF. Here is the DNA: TGTGCCAGCACCGCTCTCGGGACAGGGTCCGAGCAGTACTTC.